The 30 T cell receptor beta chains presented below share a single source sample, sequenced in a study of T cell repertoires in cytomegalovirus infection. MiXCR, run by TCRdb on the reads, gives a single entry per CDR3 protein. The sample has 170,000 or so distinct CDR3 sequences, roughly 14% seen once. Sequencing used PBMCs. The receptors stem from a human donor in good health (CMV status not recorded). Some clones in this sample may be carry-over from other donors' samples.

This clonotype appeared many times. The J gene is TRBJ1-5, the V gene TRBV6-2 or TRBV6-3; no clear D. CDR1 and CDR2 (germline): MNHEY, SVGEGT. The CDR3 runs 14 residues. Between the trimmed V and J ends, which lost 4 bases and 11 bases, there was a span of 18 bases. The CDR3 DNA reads TGTGCCAGCAGTTCATCCCTGGGATTCTTGGCCCAGCATTTT. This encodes CASSSSLGFLAQHF.

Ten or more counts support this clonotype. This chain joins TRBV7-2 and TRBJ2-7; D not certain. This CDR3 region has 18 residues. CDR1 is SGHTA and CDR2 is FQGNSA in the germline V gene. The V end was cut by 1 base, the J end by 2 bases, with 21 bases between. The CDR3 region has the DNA TGTGCCAGCAGCTTAGAAACGCGACTTACCTTTAGCCCCTACGAGCAGTACTTC. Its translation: CASSLETRLTFSPYEQYF.

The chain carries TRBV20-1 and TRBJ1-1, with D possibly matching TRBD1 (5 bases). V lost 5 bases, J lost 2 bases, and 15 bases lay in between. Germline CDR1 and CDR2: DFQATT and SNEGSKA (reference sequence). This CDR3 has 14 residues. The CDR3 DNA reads TGCAGTGCTTATCCCGGGACTGCTAACACTGAAGCTTTCTTT. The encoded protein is CSAYPGTANTEAFF.

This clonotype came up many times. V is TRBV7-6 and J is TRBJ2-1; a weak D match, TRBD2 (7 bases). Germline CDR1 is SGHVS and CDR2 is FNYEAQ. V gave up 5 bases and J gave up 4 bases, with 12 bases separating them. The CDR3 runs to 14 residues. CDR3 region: CASSGRGPYNEQFF. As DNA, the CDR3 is TGTGCCAGCAGCGGGCGGGGGCCTTACAATGAGCAGTTCTTC.

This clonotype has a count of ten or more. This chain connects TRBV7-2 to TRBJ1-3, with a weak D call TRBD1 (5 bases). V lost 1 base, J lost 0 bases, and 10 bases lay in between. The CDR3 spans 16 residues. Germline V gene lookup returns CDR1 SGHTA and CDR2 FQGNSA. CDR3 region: CASSLGDPGSGNTIYF. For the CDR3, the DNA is TGTGCCAGCAGCTTAGGGGACCCAGGCTCTGGAAACACCATATATTTT.

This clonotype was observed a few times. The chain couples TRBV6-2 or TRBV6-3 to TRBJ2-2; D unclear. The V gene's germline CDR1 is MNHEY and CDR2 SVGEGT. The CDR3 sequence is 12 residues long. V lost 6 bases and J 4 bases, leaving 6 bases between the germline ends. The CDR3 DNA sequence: TGTGCCAGCAGACCACCCACCGGGGAGCTGTTTTTT. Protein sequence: CASRPPTGELFF.

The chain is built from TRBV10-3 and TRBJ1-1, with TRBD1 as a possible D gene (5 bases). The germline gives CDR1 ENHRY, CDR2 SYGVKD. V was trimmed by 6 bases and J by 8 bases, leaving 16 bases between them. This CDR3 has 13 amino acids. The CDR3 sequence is CAIRTLRRGEAFF. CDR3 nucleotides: TGTGCCATCAGGACCCTTAGAAGGGGAGAAGCTTTCTTT.

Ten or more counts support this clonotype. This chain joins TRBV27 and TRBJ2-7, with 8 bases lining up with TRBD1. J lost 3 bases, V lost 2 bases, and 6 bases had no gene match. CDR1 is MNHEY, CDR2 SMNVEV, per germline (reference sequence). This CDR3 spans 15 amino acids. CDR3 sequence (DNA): TGTGCCAGCAGTTTAAAGTACAGGGGGAGCTACGAGCAGTACTTC. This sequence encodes CASSLKYRGSYEQYF.

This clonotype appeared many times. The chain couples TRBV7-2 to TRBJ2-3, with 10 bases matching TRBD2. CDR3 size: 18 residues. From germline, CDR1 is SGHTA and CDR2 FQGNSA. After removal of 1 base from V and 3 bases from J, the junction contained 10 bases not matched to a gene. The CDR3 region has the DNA TGTGCCAGCAGCTTAGGGAGCGGGAGGGTTGTAAGGACAGATACGCAGTATTTT. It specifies CASSLGSGRVVRTDTQYF.

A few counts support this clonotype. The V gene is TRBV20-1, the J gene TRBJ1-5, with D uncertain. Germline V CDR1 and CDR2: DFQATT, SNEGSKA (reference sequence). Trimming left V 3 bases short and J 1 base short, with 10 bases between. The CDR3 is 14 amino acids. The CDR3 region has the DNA TGCAGTGCTAGTACGACAAGGAGCAATCAGCCCCAGCATTTT. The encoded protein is CSASTTRSNQPQHF.

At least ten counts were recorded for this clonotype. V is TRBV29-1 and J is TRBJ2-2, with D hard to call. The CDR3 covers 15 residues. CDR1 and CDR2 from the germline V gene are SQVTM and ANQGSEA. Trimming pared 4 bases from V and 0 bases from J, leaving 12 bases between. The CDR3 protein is CSVGGPASNTGELFF. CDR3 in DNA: TGCAGCGTTGGGGGTCCGGCCTCGAACACCGGGGAGCTGTTTTTT.

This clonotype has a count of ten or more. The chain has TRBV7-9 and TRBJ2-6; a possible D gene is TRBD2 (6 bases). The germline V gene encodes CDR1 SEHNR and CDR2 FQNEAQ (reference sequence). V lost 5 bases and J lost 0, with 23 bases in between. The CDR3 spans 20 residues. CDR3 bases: TGTGCCAGCAGCCCTTGGTCCCAAACGGCGGGGACCTCTGGGGCCAACGTCCTGACTTTC. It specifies CASSPWSQTAGTSGANVLTF.

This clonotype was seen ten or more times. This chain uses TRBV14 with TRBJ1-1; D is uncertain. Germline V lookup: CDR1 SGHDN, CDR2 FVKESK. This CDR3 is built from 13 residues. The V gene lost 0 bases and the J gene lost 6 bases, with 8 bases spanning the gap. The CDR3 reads CASSQDLTSEAFF. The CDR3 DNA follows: TGTGCCAGCAGCCAAGATTTGACTTCTGAAGCTTTCTTT.

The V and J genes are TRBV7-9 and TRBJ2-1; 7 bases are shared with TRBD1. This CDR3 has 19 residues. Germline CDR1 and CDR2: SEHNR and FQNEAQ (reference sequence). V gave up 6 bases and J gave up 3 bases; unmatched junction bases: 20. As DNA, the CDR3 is TGTGCCAGCAGTATTAGGACCAGGCTGGGACAGACGTACTACAATGAGCAGTTCTTC. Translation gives CASSIRTRLGQTYYNEQFF.

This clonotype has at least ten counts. CDR3 nucleotides: TGTGCCAGCAGCTTCACAGGGATAGGCAATCAGCCCCAGCATTTT. This translates into CASSFTGIGNQPQHF. The chain combines TRBV7-2 with TRBJ1-5, with D possibly matching TRBD1 (6 bases). Between the trimmed V and J ends, which lost 3 bases and 2 bases, there was a span of 11 bases. This CDR3 contains 15 residues. The germline V gene has CDR1 SGHTA and CDR2 FQGNSA.

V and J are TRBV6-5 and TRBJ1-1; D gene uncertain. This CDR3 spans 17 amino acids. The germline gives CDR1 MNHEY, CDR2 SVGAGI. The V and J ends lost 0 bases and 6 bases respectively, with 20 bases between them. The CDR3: CASSYSGTPGLGPEAFF. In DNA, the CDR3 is TGTGCCAGCAGTTACTCGGGAACTCCAGGCCTCGGGCCTGAAGCTTTCTTT.

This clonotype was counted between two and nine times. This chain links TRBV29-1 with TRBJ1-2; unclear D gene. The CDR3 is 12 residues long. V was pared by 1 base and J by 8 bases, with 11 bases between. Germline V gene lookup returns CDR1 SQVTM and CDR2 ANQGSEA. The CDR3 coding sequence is TGCAGCGTTGAAGGGAAGTACCGAGGCTACACCTTC. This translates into CSVEGKYRGYTF.

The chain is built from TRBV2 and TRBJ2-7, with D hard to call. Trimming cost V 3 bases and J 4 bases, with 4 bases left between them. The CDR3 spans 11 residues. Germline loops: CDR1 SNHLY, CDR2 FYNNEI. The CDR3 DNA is TGTGCCAGCAGTGAGTTGTACGAGCAGTACTTC. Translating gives CASSELYEQYF.

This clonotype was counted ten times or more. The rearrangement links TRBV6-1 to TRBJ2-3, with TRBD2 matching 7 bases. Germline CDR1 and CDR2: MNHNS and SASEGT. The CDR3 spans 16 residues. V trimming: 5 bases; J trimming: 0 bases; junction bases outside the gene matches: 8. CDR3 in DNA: TGTGCCAGCAGTCGACTAGCACAAGCGAGCACAGATACGCAGTATTTT. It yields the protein CASSRLAQASTDTQYF.

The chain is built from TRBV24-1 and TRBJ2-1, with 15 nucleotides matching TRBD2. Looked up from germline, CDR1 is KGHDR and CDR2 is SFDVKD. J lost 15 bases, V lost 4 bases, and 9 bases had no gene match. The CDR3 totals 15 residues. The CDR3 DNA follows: TGTGCCACCAGTGACTCAGTTGGACTAGCGGGAGGGTTGTTCTTC. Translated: CATSDSVGLAGGLFF.

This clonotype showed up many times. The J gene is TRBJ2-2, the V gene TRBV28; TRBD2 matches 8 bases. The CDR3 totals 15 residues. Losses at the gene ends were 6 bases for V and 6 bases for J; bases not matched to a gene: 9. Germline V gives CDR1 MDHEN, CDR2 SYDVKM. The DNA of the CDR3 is TGTGCCAGCAGCTTGGGGACTAGAGTTCCCGGGGAGCTGTTTTTT. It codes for CASSLGTRVPGELFF. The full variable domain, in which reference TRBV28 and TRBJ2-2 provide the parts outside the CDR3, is DVKVTQSSRYLVKRTGEKVFLECVQDMDHENMFWYRQDPGLGLRLIYFSYDVKMKEKGDIPEGYSVSREKKERFSLILESASTNQTSMYLCASSLGTRVPGELFFGEGSRLTVL.

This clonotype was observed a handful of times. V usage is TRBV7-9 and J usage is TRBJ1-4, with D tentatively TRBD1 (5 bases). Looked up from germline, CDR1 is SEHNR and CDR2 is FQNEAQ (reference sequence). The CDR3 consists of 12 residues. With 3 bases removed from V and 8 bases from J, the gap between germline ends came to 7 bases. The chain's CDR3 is CASSFGDEKLFF. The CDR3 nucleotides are TGTGCCAGCAGCTTTGGGGACGAAAAACTGTTTTTT.

The DNA of the CDR3 is TGTGCCAGCCGGACTGTGGATACGCAGTATTTT. Protein product: CASRTVDTQYF. The V and J genes are TRBV25-1 and TRBJ2-3, with D possibly TRBD2 on 5 matching bases. This CDR3 spans 11 amino acids. Germline V CDR1 and CDR2: MGHDK, SYGVNS. Trimming stripped 8 bases from V and 6 bases from J, with 9 bases between. The entire variable domain, with the rest obtained from reference TRBV25-1 and TRBJ2-3, is as follows: EADIYQTPRYLVIGTGKKITLECSQTMGHDKMYWYQQDPGMELHLIHYSYGVNSTEKGDLSSESTVSRIRTEHFPLTLESARPSHTSQYLCASRTVDTQYFGPGTRLTVL.

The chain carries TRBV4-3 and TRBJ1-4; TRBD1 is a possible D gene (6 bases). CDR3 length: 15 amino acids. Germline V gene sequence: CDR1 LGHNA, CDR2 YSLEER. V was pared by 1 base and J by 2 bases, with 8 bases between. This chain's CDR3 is CASSQGTGTNEKLFF. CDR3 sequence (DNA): TGCGCCAGCAGCCAAGGAACAGGGACTAATGAAAAACTGTTTTTT.

CDR3 protein: CASSFTLDRRSYNEQFF. The CDR3 DNA is TGTGCCAGCAGCTTCACTTTGGACCGAAGGTCCTACAATGAGCAGTTCTTC. The genes are TRBV7-3 and TRBJ2-1; no definite D call. V lost 3 bases and J lost 1, with 16 bases in between. The CDR3 length is 17 residues. Germline V gene sequence: CDR1 SGHTA, CDR2 FQGTGA. The variable domain in full, with the rest retrieved from reference TRBV7-3 and TRBJ2-1, is GAGVSQTPSNKVTEKGKYVELRCDPISGHTALYWYRQSLGQGPEFLIYFQGTGAADDSGLPNDRFFAVRPEGSVSTLKIQRTERGDSAVYLCASSFTLDRRSYNEQFFGPGTRLTVL.

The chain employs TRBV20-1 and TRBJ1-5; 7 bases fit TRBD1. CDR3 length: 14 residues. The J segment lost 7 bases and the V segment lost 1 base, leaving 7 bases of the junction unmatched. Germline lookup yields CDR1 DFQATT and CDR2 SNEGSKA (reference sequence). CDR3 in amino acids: CSARGGTETQPQHF. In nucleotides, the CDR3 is TGCAGTGCTAGAGGAGGGACAGAAACCCAGCCCCAGCATTTT.

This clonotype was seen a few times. The CDR3 sequence is CASSPMAIEPFDEQFF. CDR3 bases: TGTGCCAGCTCACCGATGGCTATCGAACCCTTCGATGAGCAGTTCTTC. The V and J genes are TRBV18 and TRBJ2-1; no definite D call. The V end lost 3 bases, the J end lost 8 bases, and 20 bases lay between the germline ends. This CDR3 region has 16 residues. Germline CDR1 and CDR2: KGHSH and LQKENI.

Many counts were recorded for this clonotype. The CDR3 bases are TGTGCCAGCTCGGGCCTGCAGGGGGAGAACACTGAAGCTTTCTTT. The encoded protein is CASSGLQGENTEAFF. This chain connects TRBV18 to TRBJ1-1; TRBD1 agrees at 7 bases. V shed 6 bases and J 1 base; nucleotides not matched to a gene: 8. Germline assignment: CDR1 KGHSH and CDR2 LQKENI. The CDR3 is 15 residues long.

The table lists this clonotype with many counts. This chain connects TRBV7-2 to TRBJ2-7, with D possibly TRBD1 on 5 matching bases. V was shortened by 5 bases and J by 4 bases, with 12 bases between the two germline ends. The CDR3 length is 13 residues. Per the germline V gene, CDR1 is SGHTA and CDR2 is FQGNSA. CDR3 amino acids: CASSPQVPYEQYF. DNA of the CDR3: TGTGCCAGCAGCCCACAGGTCCCTTACGAGCAGTACTTC.

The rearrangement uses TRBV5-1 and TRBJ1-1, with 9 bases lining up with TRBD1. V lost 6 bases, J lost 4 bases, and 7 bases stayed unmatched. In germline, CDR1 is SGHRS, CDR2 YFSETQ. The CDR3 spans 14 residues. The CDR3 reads CASTLQGASTEAFF. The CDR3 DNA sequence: TGCGCCAGCACCTTACAGGGGGCGAGCACTGAAGCTTTCTTT. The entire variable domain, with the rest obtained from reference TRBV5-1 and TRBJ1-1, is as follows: KAGVTQTPRYLIKTRGQQVTLSCSPISGHRSVSWYQQTPGQGLQFLFEYFSETQRNKGNFPGRFSGRQFSNSRSEMNVSTLELGDSALYLCASTLQGASTEAFFGQGTRLTVV.